This T cell receptor (beta chain) is drawn from a study of T cell repertoires in cytomegalovirus infection. Each CDR3 protein gets one entry after TCRdb re-called the reads with MiXCR. Among a few hundred thousand distinct CDR3 sequences listed, approximately 40% were seen once. About this clonotype itself: Its target is not known.

The sequence came from a human donor in good health (CMV status not recorded). Some clones in this sample may be carry-over from other donors' samples. Sequences were derived from cultured PBMCs, sampled from culture after CMV antigen stimulation.

DNA of the CDR3: TGTGCCAGCAGTTTCTACGGACAGGGCCCGATGGGCACCGGGGAGCTGTTTTTT. It specifies CASSFYGQGPMGTGELFF. The chain links TRBV27 to TRBJ2-2; 8 bases map to TRBD1. Germline CDR1 MNHEY, CDR2 SMNVEV (reference sequence). The trim removed 3 bases at V and 4 bases at J, leaving 13 bases unmatched. The CDR3 is 18 residues long.